One and the same sample provided the 27 T cell receptor beta chains below, sequenced in a study of T cells in tuberculosis. The time point is: new active TB diagnosis, blood taken before or within 7 days of starting treatment. Only in-frame clones appear in the TCRdb table, and some are missing; sequencing was by immunoSEQ multiplex PCR. The sample carries about 33,000 clones, about 85% recorded once. Sequences were derived from PBMCs, sampled at tuberculosis diagnosis. The receptors shown here come from an adult with tuberculosis.

The rearrangement uses TRBV5-1 and TRBJ2-5; D may be TRBD2 (6 bases). The germline V and J ends were trimmed by 1 base and 5 bases, with 15 bases remaining between them. Germline CDR1 and CDR2: SGHRS and YFSETQ. The CDR3 covers 15 residues. The CDR3 protein is CASSLKPGRGETQYF. In DNA, the CDR3 is TGCGCCAGCAGCTTGAAGCCCGGGAGAGGGGAGACCCAGTACTTC.

This clone was seen once. This chain connects TRBV4-1 to TRBJ1-5; TRBD1 agrees at 7 bases. There are 14 residues in the CDR3. The trim removed 5 bases at V and 2 bases at J, leaving 3 bases unmatched. The germline CDR1 and CDR2 sequences are MGHRA and YSYEKL. The CDR3 spells CASSYDRGNQPQHF. DNA for the CDR3: TGCGCCAGCAGCTATGACAGGGGCAATCAGCCCCAGCATTTT.

The V gene is TRBV6-1, the J gene TRBJ2-6; D not certain. The CDR3 sequence is 15 residues long. V dropped 6 bases and J dropped 2 bases, with 11 bases sitting between them. Germline V gene sequence: CDR1 MNHNS, CDR2 SASEGT. The CDR3 sequence: CASRLEQPGANVLTF. The CDR3, as DNA: TGTGCCAGCAGACTTGAACAGCCTGGGGCCAACGTCCTGACTTTC.

The chain couples TRBV4-1 to TRBJ2-1; D possibly corresponds to TRBD2 (5 bases). The CDR3 contains 14 residues. Germline V CDR1 and CDR2: MGHRA, YSYEKL. V was cut by 4 bases and J by 4 bases, with 11 bases left in between. The CDR3 sequence is CASSLNRGYNEQFF. CDR3 nucleotides: TGCGCCAGCAGCCTAAATCGGGGTTACAATGAGCAGTTCTTC.

The chain links TRBV4-3 to TRBJ2-3, with 8 bases fitting TRBD2. Trimming cost V 1 base and J 3 bases; bases outside gene matches: 3. This CDR3 contains 15 residues. Germline CDR1 reads LGHNA; CDR2 reads YSLEER. The CDR3 sequence is CASSQAGGPTDTQYF. The CDR3 DNA follows: TGCGCCAGCAGCCAAGCGGGGGGGCCAACAGATACGCAGTATTTT.

This clone has a single count. The chain links TRBV5-1 to TRBJ1-2; 10 nucleotides line up with TRBD1. CDR1 is SGHRS and CDR2 is YFSETQ in the germline V gene. Unmatched junction bases numbered 10, after V lost 3 bases and J lost 8 bases. There are 15 residues in the CDR3. DNA for the CDR3: TGCGCCAGCAGCTCCGGTCCGGGACAGGGGATAGGCTACACCTTC. Its translation: CASSSGPGQGIGYTF. The full variable domain, rest sourced from reference TRBV5-1 and TRBJ1-2, is KAGVTQTPRYLIKTRGQQVTLSCSPISGHRSVSWYQQTPGQGLQFLFEYFSETQRNKGNFPGRFSGRQFSNSRSEMNVSTLELGDSALYLCASSSGPGQGIGYTFGSGTRLTVV.

This chain uses TRBV2 with TRBJ2-2; D may be TRBD2 (6 bases). The CDR3 extends over 14 amino acids. From germline, CDR1 is SNHLY and CDR2 FYNNEI. Trimming removed 7 bases at V and 3 bases at J, with 12 bases between. The CDR3 spells CASTLARDTGELFF. CDR3 coding DNA: TGTGCCAGCACTCTAGCGAGAGACACCGGGGAGCTGTTTTTT.

This sequence joins TRBV5-4 and TRBJ2-3; TRBD2 matches at 11 bases. The ends lost 4 bases at V and 5 bases at J; junction bases unmatched: 6. Germline CDR1 is SGHNT and CDR2 is YYREEE (reference sequence). CDR3 length: 15 amino acids. CDR3 sequence (DNA): TGTGCCAGCAGCCTAGCGGGAGGAGGGGGAGATACGCAGTATTTT. Translated, it gives CASSLAGGGGDTQYF.

CDR3 sequence: CASSARTSGGWETQYF. The CDR3, as DNA: TGTGCCAGCAGCGCGAGGACTAGCGGGGGTTGGGAGACCCAGTACTTC. The chain has TRBV7-2 and TRBJ2-5, with 13 positions matching TRBD2. CDR1 is SGHTA and CDR2 is FQGNSA in the germline V gene. This CDR3 region has 16 residues. The V and J ends lost 5 bases and 5 bases, in that order; junction bases with no gene match: 8.

This clone was picked up one time. This chain connects TRBV28 to TRBJ2-7; 11 positions match TRBD1. The CDR3 has 16 amino acids. J was trimmed by 0 bases and V by 5 bases; bases with no gene match: 6. From germline, CDR1 is MDHEN and CDR2 SYDVKM. The CDR3 here is CASSAAGTGGSYEQYF. Here the CDR3 DNA reads TGTGCCAGCAGTGCCGCAGGGACAGGGGGCTCCTACGAGCAGTACTTC.

V usage is TRBV5-4 and J usage is TRBJ1-2; D possibly corresponds to TRBD1 (6 bases). This CDR3 is built from 19 residues. Germline V CDR1 and CDR2: SGHNT, YYREEE (reference sequence). V lost 4 bases, J lost 2 bases, and 27 bases lay in between. DNA of the CDR3: TGTGCCAGCAGCCGGTACCTTCCGGGACACCTAGGGAGAAACTATGGCTACACCTTC. Translated, it gives CASSRYLPGHLGRNYGYTF.

The chain has TRBV29-1 and TRBJ1-1; D might be TRBD1 (6 bases). In germline, CDR1 is SQVTM, CDR2 ANQGSEA. Trimming left V 5 bases short and J 6 bases short, with 13 bases between. This CDR3 is built from 12 residues. DNA of the CDR3: TGCAGCGTTAGTGAACAGGGATCTGAAGCTTTCTTT. Translating gives CSVSEQGSEAFF.

This clone has only a few counts. This chain joins TRBV5-4 and TRBJ2-2; D possibly corresponds to TRBD2 (6 bases). This CDR3 is 15 amino acids long. V was trimmed by 2 bases and J by 5 bases, leaving 13 bases between them. Germline lookup yields CDR1 SGHNT and CDR2 YYREEE (reference sequence). Here the CDR3 DNA reads TGTGCCAGCAGCTTTCGCGGGGATAAAACCGGGGAGCTGTTTTTT. Its translation is CASSFRGDKTGELFF.

CDR3 in DNA: TGCGCCAGCAGTCCCTGGGGGGGGCCCGACAATGAGCAGTTCTTC. Amino acid sequence: CASSPWGGPDNEQFF. The chain employs TRBV10-2 and TRBJ2-1, with a tentative D call TRBD2 (7 bases). The germline V gene has CDR1 WSHSY and CDR2 SAAADI. V lost 5 bases, J lost 5 bases, and 16 bases lay in between. The CDR3 has 15 amino acids.

V usage is TRBV7-9 and J usage is TRBJ2-7; 9 nucleotides match TRBD1. CDR1 and CDR2 (germline): SEHNR, FQNEAQ (reference sequence). J lost 0 bases, V lost 5 bases, and 8 bases had no gene match. This CDR3 region has 16 residues. The CDR3 region has the DNA TGTGCCAGCAGCCTGAGGACAGGGGTCTTCTCCTACGAGCAGTACTTC. It codes for CASSLRTGVFSYEQYF.

CDR3 residues: CASSLGQDPFQETQYF. DNA for the CDR3: TGTGCCAGCAGCTTGGGACAGGACCCCTTCCAAGAGACCCAGTACTTC. This sequence joins TRBV5-8 and TRBJ2-5, with D perhaps TRBD1 (6 bases). V lost 0 bases and J lost 1, with 13 bases in between. The CDR3 totals 16 residues. Germline CDR1 is SGHTS and CDR2 is YDEGEE.

V usage is TRBV19 and J usage is TRBJ1-1; D is unresolved. Germline values: CDR1 LNHDA, CDR2 SQIVND (reference sequence). The CDR3 totals 14 residues. The V end was cut by 3 bases, the J end by 10 bases, with 18 bases between. The CDR3 bases are TGTGCCAGTAGTATGTTCCCGGACGGGAGAGGAGCTTTCTTT. Its translation is CASSMFPDGRGAFF.

The chain employs TRBV10-3 and TRBJ1-2; D gene ambiguous. V was clipped by 5 bases and J by 6 bases, with 13 bases between them. Looked up from germline, CDR1 is ENHRY and CDR2 is SYGVKD. The CDR3 contains 13 residues. CDR3 amino acids: CAISSRDLDGYTF. DNA of the CDR3: TGTGCCATCAGTTCCCGGGATTTGGATGGCTACACCTTC.

The chain recombines TRBV12-5 with TRBJ1-3, with 8 bases identical to TRBD1. This CDR3 has 17 residues. Germline trimming cut 0 bases from V and 2 bases from J; bases unmatched to any gene: 6. CDR1 and CDR2 (germline): LGHNT, FRNRAP. The CDR3 DNA follows: TGTGCTAGTGGTTTGGTACTTGACAGGGGCGCTGGAAACACCATATATTTT. Translated, it gives CASGLVLDRGAGNTIYF.

This rearrangement joins TRBV5-1 to TRBJ2-3; no clear D gene. Trimming cost V 0 bases and J 2 bases, with 10 bases left between them. The CDR3 contains 15 residues. CDR1 is SGHRS, CDR2 YFSETQ, per germline. The CDR3 DNA follows: TGCGCCAGCAGCTTGGGGCAGATCTCCACAGATACGCAGTATTTT. This gives the protein CASSLGQISTDTQYF.

This clone was recorded once. V is TRBV28 and J is TRBJ1-2; TRBD1 is a possible D gene (5 bases). In germline, CDR1 is MDHEN, CDR2 SYDVKM. The CDR3 length is 14 residues. Deletions cut 5 bases from V and 4 bases from J, with 14 bases between. For the CDR3, the DNA is TGTGCCAGCAGTACCCAAGGGGTTTTCTATGGCTACACCTTC. Its protein is CASSTQGVFYGYTF.

This clone was picked up a small number of times. The CDR3 nucleotides are TGTGCCAGCAGGACATACAGACAGGGAGACTATGGCTACACCTTC. This translates into CASRTYRQGDYGYTF. The V gene is TRBV6-5, the J gene TRBJ1-2; the match to TRBD1 covers 7 bases. The CDR3 has 15 residues. CDR1 is MNHEY and CDR2 is SVGAGI in the germline V gene. V trimming: 6 bases; J trimming: 3 bases; junction bases outside the gene matches: 10.

The chain combines TRBV6-4 with TRBJ2-1; 7 bases map to TRBD2. Germline values: CDR1 MRHNA, CDR2 SNTAGT. The CDR3 sequence is 15 residues long. With 0 bases clipped from V and 9 bases from J, the junction kept 8 bases outside the gene matches. The CDR3 nucleotides are TGTGCCAGCAGTGACTCGAGCGGGGAGGACCGTGAGCAGTTCTTC. Translation gives CASSDSSGEDREQFF.

V usage is TRBV27 and J usage is TRBJ1-5, with 7 bases identical to TRBD1. After removal of 4 bases from V and 7 bases from J, the junction contained 13 bases not matched to a gene. This CDR3 has 16 residues. Germline V CDR1 and CDR2: MNHEY, SMNVEV (reference sequence). The CDR3 is CASSSRQGWMEQPQHF. CDR3 coding DNA: TGTGCCAGCAGTTCCAGACAGGGATGGATGGAACAGCCCCAGCATTTT.

This clone occurred once. This chain links TRBV28 with TRBJ2-1; TRBD2 agrees at 9 bases. Trimming cost V 5 bases and J 5 bases; bases outside gene matches: 7. Germline CDR1 is MDHEN and CDR2 is SYDVKM. This CDR3 has 15 amino acids. This chain's CDR3 is CASSMTSGVNNEQFF. As DNA, the CDR3 is TGTGCCAGCAGTATGACTAGCGGTGTCAACAATGAGCAGTTCTTC.

CDR3 nucleotide sequence: TGTGCCAGCAGCTTAAACACAGGGGGAACTGAGCAGTACTTC. Its translation is CASSLNTGGTEQYF. The V gene is TRBV7-9, the J gene TRBJ2-7; TRBD1 matches 8 bases. Germline V gene sequence: CDR1 SEHNR, CDR2 FQNEAQ (reference sequence). The CDR3 has 14 residues. Trimming cost V 2 bases and J 7 bases; bases outside gene matches: 7. The variable domain in full, completed from reference TRBV7-9 and TRBJ2-7, reads DTGVSQNPRHKITKRGQNVTFRCDPISEHNRLYWYRQTLGQGPEFLTYFQNEAQLEKSRLLSDRFSAERPKGSFSTLEIQRTEQGDSAMYLCASSLNTGGTEQYFGPGTRLTVT.

The rearrangement joins TRBV5-4 to TRBJ2-7, with D uncertain. Trimming removed 2 bases at V and 6 bases at J, with 12 bases between. The CDR3 sequence is 13 residues long. Germline V gives CDR1 SGHNT, CDR2 YYREEE (reference sequence). CDR3 protein: CASSLTVNGEQYF. In DNA form, the CDR3 reads TGTGCCAGCAGCTTAACAGTGAACGGCGAGCAGTACTTC.